Following are 26 T cell receptor beta chains from one sample sequenced in a study of cytomegalovirus exposure and HLA in healthy donors. Primers: 60 Vbeta forward and 13 Jbeta reverse. Assay: immunoSEQ multiplex PCR; the TCRdb copy retains only in-frame clones and omits some. Among over 55,000 clones listed, roughly 78% were seen once. Sequenced sample: PBMCs. The receptors originated from a woman younger than 45 in good health and CMV-seronegative.

This chain links TRBV30 with TRBJ1-2; TRBD1 agrees at 8 bases. After removal of 8 bases from V and 2 bases from J, the junction contained 16 bases not matched to a gene. CDR1 GTSNPN and CDR2 SVGIG come from the germline V gene (reference sequence). The CDR3 is made up of 16 amino acids. CDR3 region: CAQYTSWDRTNYGYTF. CDR3 DNA sequence: TGTGCCCAATACACTTCCTGGGACAGGACCAACTATGGCTACACCTTC. The full variable domain, rest sourced from reference TRBV30 and TRBJ1-2, is SQTIHQWPATLVQPVGSPLSLECTVEGTSNPNLYWYRQAAGRGLQLLFYSVGIGQISSEVPQNLSASRPQDRQFILSSKKLLLSDSGFYLCAQYTSWDRTNYGYTFGSGTRLTVV.

V usage is TRBV6-1 and J usage is TRBJ1-2, with D tentatively TRBD1 (6 bases). This CDR3 comprises 13 residues. Trimming left V 2 bases short and J 4 bases short, with 8 bases between. Germline V lookup: CDR1 MNHNS, CDR2 SASEGT. The CDR3: CASSERGGYGYTF. CDR3 nucleotides: TGTGCCAGCAGTGAAAGGGGGGGCTATGGCTACACCTTC.

V and J are TRBV18 and TRBJ2-3; D unclear. Trimming pared 4 bases from V and 1 base from J, leaving 9 bases between. The CDR3 is 14 amino acids. CDR1 and CDR2 (germline): KGHSH, LQKENI. The CDR3 bases are TGTGCCAGCTCACTCGTAGGAGGCACAGATACGCAGTATTTT. As protein: CASSLVGGTDTQYF.

This clone was seen a handful of times. This sequence joins TRBV6-5 and TRBJ1-5; perhaps TRBD1 as D (6 bases). CDR1 is MNHEY and CDR2 is SVGAGI in the germline V gene. Between the trimmed V and J ends, which lost 5 bases and 2 bases, there was a span of 10 bases. CDR3 length equals 14 residues. The DNA of the CDR3 is TGTGCCAGCAGTGGACGACAGGGCAATCAGCCCCAGCATTTT. Translation gives CASSGRQGNQPQHF.

V gene TRBV11-2 combines with J gene TRBJ2-7; a weak D match, TRBD1 (6 bases). CDR3 length: 15 amino acids. The germline V gene encodes CDR1 SGHAT and CDR2 FQNNGV. V lost 5 bases to trimming and J lost 2 bases, with 16 bases between them. The CDR3 DNA reads as TGTGCCAGCAGCAACTGGTGGACAGAACCCTACGAGCAGTACTTC. This encodes CASSNWWTEPYEQYF.

V usage is TRBV5-1 and J usage is TRBJ2-7, with D possibly matching TRBD1 (6 bases). CDR3 length: 13 amino acids. V was pared by 1 base and J by 6 bases, with 11 bases between. The germline gives CDR1 SGHRS, CDR2 YFSETQ. CDR3 DNA sequence: TGCGCCAGCAGCTTGACAGGGACGGGCGAGCAGTACTTC. It codes for CASSLTGTGEQYF. The variable domain in full, completed from reference TRBV5-1 and TRBJ2-7, reads KAGVTQTPRYLIKTRGQQVTLSCSPISGHRSVSWYQQTPGQGLQFLFEYFSETQRNKGNFPGRFSGRQFSNSRSEMNVSTLELGDSALYLCASSLTGTGEQYFGPGTRLTVT.

The chain links TRBV7-6 to TRBJ1-2; 9 bases fit TRBD1. Unmatched junction bases numbered 14, after V lost 5 bases and J lost 4 bases. The CDR3 contains 17 residues. In germline, CDR1 is SGHVS, CDR2 FNYEAQ. CDR3 sequence reads: CASSPDYRQGEGYGYTF. In nucleotides, the CDR3 is TGTGCCAGCAGCCCTGACTACCGACAGGGGGAGGGCTATGGCTACACCTTC.

This chain links TRBV30 with TRBJ1-3; D might be TRBD1 (5 bases). The germline gives CDR1 GTSNPN, CDR2 SVGIG (reference sequence). The CDR3 has 14 amino acids. Trimming stripped 1 base from V and 7 bases from J, with 14 bases between. This chain's CDR3 is CAWSAGGPQNTIYF. CDR3 bases: TGTGCCTGGAGTGCGGGGGGTCCACAGAACACCATATATTTT. The full variable domain, rest sourced from reference TRBV30 and TRBJ1-3, is SQTIHQWPATLVQPVGSPLSLECTVEGTSNPNLYWYRQAAGRGLQLLFYSVGIGQISSEVPQNLSASRPQDRQFILSSKKLLLSDSGFYLCAWSAGGPQNTIYFGEGSWLTVV.

This clone was counted only a few times. The CDR3 nucleotides read TGTGCCGGCGGGCAGTTCGCGGTGGGAGCTTTCTTT. Its translation: CAGGQFAVGAFF. V is TRBV6-1 and J is TRBJ1-1; unclear D gene. The CDR3 covers 12 residues. The V gene's germline CDR1 is MNHNS and CDR2 SASEGT. Between the trimmed V and J ends, which lost 11 bases and 10 bases, there was a span of 20 bases.

The rearrangement links TRBV5-1 to TRBJ1-2; 9 bases fit TRBD1. Germline CDR1 SGHRS, CDR2 YFSETQ. The CDR3 loop spans 13 amino acids. V was pared by 5 bases and J by 3 bases, with 2 bases of the junction left unmatched. CDR3 coding DNA: TGCGCCAGCAGTTGGACAGGGGACTATGGCTACACCTTC. Translating gives CASSWTGDYGYTF.

DNA of the CDR3: TGTGCCAGCAGCTCGGGACAGGTCGGTGAAAAACTGTTTTTT. Translation gives CASSSGQVGEKLFF. The rearrangement joins TRBV9 to TRBJ1-4, with TRBD1 matching 8 bases. The J segment lost 7 bases and the V segment lost 4 bases, leaving 6 bases of the junction unmatched. There are 14 residues in the CDR3. Germline CDR1 and CDR2: SGDLS and YYNGEE.

This chain links TRBV30 with TRBJ1-5; D not certain. In germline, CDR1 is GTSNPN, CDR2 SVGIG (reference sequence). Trimming removed 2 bases from V and 0 bases from J, with 8 bases in between. CDR3 size: 14 residues. Here the CDR3 reads CAWSITYSNQPQHF. Written as DNA, the CDR3 is TGTGCCTGGAGTATCACTTATAGCAATCAGCCCCAGCATTTT.

The chain joins TRBV6-1 to TRBJ1-1; TRBD1 aligns across 8 bases. This CDR3 spans 15 amino acids. The V and J ends lost 1 base and 4 bases, in that order; junction bases with no gene match: 5. CDR1 and CDR2 (germline): MNHNS, SASEGT. CDR3 sequence reads: CASSEGQGTPTEAFF. The CDR3 nucleotides read TGTGCCAGCAGTGAAGGACAGGGGACTCCCACTGAAGCTTTCTTT.

The chain uses TRBV15 and TRBJ1-4, with D possibly being TRBD1 (5 bases). The CDR3 covers 14 residues. V shed 1 base and J shed 6 bases, with 9 bases lying between them. Germline lookup yields CDR1 LNHNV and CDR2 YYDKDF (reference sequence). In nucleotides, the CDR3 is TGTGCCACCAGCAGAGGGGGCTCGGATGAAAAACTGTTTTTT. It codes for CATSRGGSDEKLFF.

This chain uses TRBV4-3 with TRBJ2-7; tentatively, D is TRBD2 (6 bases). The CDR3 runs to 16 residues. V was shortened by 4 bases and J by 1 base, with 17 bases between the two germline ends. Per the germline V gene, CDR1 is LGHNA and CDR2 is YSLEER. The CDR3 coding sequence is TGCGCCAGCAGCCCCTCCGTCTCGGGGAGGTCCTACGAGCAGTACTTC. Translated, it gives CASSPSVSGRSYEQYF.

This chain uses TRBV7-8 with TRBJ1-4; unclear D gene. Germline V gene lookup returns CDR1 SGHVS and CDR2 FQNEAQ. The CDR3 sequence is 14 residues long. V lost 4 bases, J lost 0 bases, and 6 bases lay in between. CDR3 sequence: CASSSGATNEKLFF. CDR3 nucleotide sequence: TGTGCCAGCAGCTCAGGTGCAACTAATGAAAAACTGTTTTTT.

The sample holds one count of this clone. The chain is built from TRBV7-8 and TRBJ2-4, with D possibly matching TRBD2 (6 bases). V was trimmed by 4 bases and J by 3 bases, leaving 19 bases between them. Per the germline V gene, CDR1 is SGHVS and CDR2 is FQNEAQ. The CDR3 has 17 residues. CDR3 in DNA: TGTGCCAGCAGCTCCGCTTTGGGGGGAACTAACAAAAACATTCAGTACTTC. Protein product: CASSSALGGTNKNIQYF.

CDR3 in DNA: TGTGCCAGCAGCTTGGACTGGGCGGAGCAGTACTTC. Its protein product is CASSLDWAEQYF. The chain combines TRBV5-6 with TRBJ2-7; no clear D gene. Looked up from germline, CDR1 is SGHDT and CDR2 is YYEEEE. The CDR3 length is 12 residues. V lost 0 bases to trimming and J lost 7 bases, with 8 bases between them.

This rearrangement joins TRBV11-3 to TRBJ2-3; TRBD2 matches at 7 bases. J gave up 2 bases and V 1 base, and 6 bases lay outside the gene matches. There are 16 residues in the CDR3. From germline, CDR1 is SGHNT and CDR2 YENEEA. CDR3 nucleotides: TGTGCCAGCAGCTTAGGATCTAGCGGAGCCACAGATACGCAGTATTTT. This gives the protein CASSLGSSGATDTQYF. Combining the CDR3 with reference TRBV11-3 and TRBJ2-3 gives the whole variable domain EAGVVQSPRYKIIEKKQPVAFWCNPISGHNTLYWYLQNLGQGPELLIRYENEEAVDDSQLPKDRFSAERLKGVDSTLKIQPAELGDSAVYLCASSLGSSGATDTQYFGPGTRLTVL.

V is TRBV6-1 and J is TRBJ2-2; 9 nucleotides agree with TRBD1. Germline CDR1 is MNHNS and CDR2 is SASEGT. The CDR3 is 15 residues long. Trimming at V came to 10 bases and at J to 5 bases, leaving 11 bases not matched to a gene. CDR3: CATQMGTGRTGELFF. The CDR3 DNA reads as TGTGCCACCCAAATGGGGACAGGGAGGACCGGGGAGCTGTTTTTT.

The chain carries TRBV5-4 and TRBJ1-1; D might be TRBD1 (6 bases). V was clipped by 0 bases and J by 5 bases, with 11 bases between them. The CDR3 has 14 amino acids. From germline, CDR1 is SGHNT and CDR2 YYREEE (reference sequence). CDR3 amino acids: CASSLGNRGTEAFF. The CDR3 DNA reads TGTGCCAGCAGCTTGGGGAATAGGGGGACTGAAGCTTTCTTT.

This clone was picked up one time. The CDR3 DNA reads TGCGCCAGCGCGCTGCGGGGTTTAGATTCACCCCTCCACTTT. Amino acid sequence: CASALRGLDSPLHF. This chain uses TRBV5-1 with TRBJ1-6, with D uncertain. The CDR3 totals 14 residues. The V end lost 7 bases, the J end lost 8 bases, and 16 bases lay between the germline ends. Germline V gives CDR1 SGHRS, CDR2 YFSETQ.

The rearrangement uses TRBV28 and TRBJ1-2; D may be TRBD1 (5 bases). This CDR3 has 13 amino acids. Germline assignment: CDR1 MDHEN and CDR2 SYDVKM. V lost 7 bases to trimming and J lost 3 bases, with 12 bases between them. Here the CDR3 reads CASIGWTHYGYTF. The DNA for the CDR3 is TGTGCCAGCATAGGGTGGACACACTATGGCTACACCTTC.

The gene calls are TRBV27 and TRBJ2-3, with D maybe TRBD1 (6 bases). Trimming took off 6 bases at V and 0 bases at J, with 10 bases between the two ends. The germline V gene encodes CDR1 MNHEY and CDR2 SMNVEV (reference sequence). The CDR3 is 14 residues long. CDR3 in DNA: TGTGCCAGCAGCTGGACAGCTAGCACAGATACGCAGTATTTT. Amino acid sequence: CASSWTASTDTQYF.

This clone was observed a few times. V gene TRBV5-1 combines with J gene TRBJ1-1; the D gene is possibly TRBD1 (5 bases). Trimming took off 10 bases at V and 6 bases at J, with 19 bases between the two ends. Germline CDR1 SGHRS, CDR2 YFSETQ. The CDR3 runs to 13 residues. The CDR3 protein is CASSQGMGPEAFF. In DNA form, the CDR3 reads TGCGCCTCGTCCCAGGGCATGGGTCCTGAAGCTTTCTTT. The complete variable domain, with remaining parts taken from reference TRBV5-1 and TRBJ1-1, reads KAGVTQTPRYLIKTRGQQVTLSCSPISGHRSVSWYQQTPGQGLQFLFEYFSETQRNKGNFPGRFSGRQFSNSRSEMNVSTLELGDSALYLCASSQGMGPEAFFGQGTRLTVV.

This sequence joins TRBV6-4 and TRBJ1-1; D possibly corresponds to TRBD1 (5 bases). Germline loops: CDR1 MRHNA, CDR2 SNTAGT. V lost 3 bases and J 4 bases, leaving 12 bases between the germline ends. CDR3 length: 14 amino acids. CDR3 DNA: TGTGCCAGCAGTGAAAGAGGGGAGGGCACTGAAGCTTTCTTT. This translates into CASSERGEGTEAFF.